The rows below give T cell receptor beta chains drawn from one sample of a study of Ad26.COV2.S vaccination and SARS-CoV-2 variants. Profiling relied on immunoSEQ multiplex PCR, and the TCRdb table lists in-frame clones only, not all of them. The sample yields over 85,000 clones, 82% seen once. Specimen: peripheral blood, collected after recovery from COVID-19. Every receptor here comes from a human donor who had recovered from COVID-19. The CDR3 runs from the conserved cysteine through the conserved F or W. The D gene is left open where the match is weak. The size of a clone is reported for some rows only, either as once, few or many, or as a class for expanded clones.

TRBD2 | TRBJ2-2 | TRBV5-1 | . | CASSHRTSGNTGELFF | TGCGCCAGCAGCCATCGGACTAGCGGGAACACCGGGGAGCTGTTTTTT
. | TRBJ1-6 | TRBV12-3/TRBV12-4 | . | CASNWNSGGTLHF | TGTGCCAGCAATTGGAACTCCGGCGGGACCCTCCACTTT
TRBD2 | TRBJ2-3 | TRBV19 | . | CASSRLAGGGTDTQYF | TGTGCCAGTAGTAGACTAGCGGGAGGGGGCACAGATACGCAGTATTTT
TRBD1 | TRBJ2-1 | TRBV7-3 | . | CASSLPGQVQFF | TGTGCCAGCAGCTTACCCGGACAGGTTCAGTTCTTC
TRBD1 | TRBJ1-2 | TRBV7-9 | . | CASSPMPRDRGPGYGYTF | TGTGCCAGCAGCCCGATGCCGCGGGACAGGGGGCCTGGCTATGGCTACACCTTC
TRBD2 | TRBJ2-3 | TRBV19 | . | CASSGLVAGVSDTQYF | TGTGCCAGTAGTGGGTTGGTAGCGGGAGTTTCAGATACGCAGTATTTT
. | TRBJ1-1 | TRBV12-3/TRBV12-4 | . | CASSSQIRTEAFF | TGTGCCAGCAGTTCACAGATTAGGACTGAAGCTTTCTTT
. | TRBJ2-1 | TRBV5-1 | . | CASSLAVAGEQFF | TGCGCCAGCAGCTTGGCCGTCGCGGGAGAGCAGTTCTTC
. | TRBJ1-2 | TRBV11-2 | once | CASSSPGTASNYGYTF | TGTGCCAGCAGCTCTCCGGGCACAGCTTCTAACTATGGCTACACCTTC
. | TRBJ1-3 | TRBV11-3 | . | CASSPKVGFSGNTIYF | TGTGCCAGCAGCCCAAAGGTGGGTTTCTCTGGAAACACCATATATTTT
. | TRBJ1-2 | TRBV19 | . | CASSMDSRYGYTF | TGTGCCAGTAGTATGGACAGCCGATATGGCTACACCTTC
. | TRBJ2-1 | TRBV11-1 | many | CASSLGPGRTNEQFF | TGTGCCAGCAGCCTGGGACCGGGCCGGACCAATGAGCAGTTCTTC
TRBD2 | TRBJ2-1 | TRBV7-8 | . | CASIHSGFDYNEQFF | TGTGCCAGCATCCATAGCGGGTTCGATTACAATGAGCAGTTCTTC
. | TRBJ1-2 | TRBV4-3 | . | CASSPNDRLYGYTF | TGCGCCAGCAGCCCCAACGACAGGCTCTATGGCTACACCTTC
. | TRBJ2-1 | TRBV7-2 | . | CASSPPTHSEQFF | TGTGCCAGCAGCCCGCCGACGCATAGTGAGCAGTTCTTC
. | TRBJ2-3 | TRBV7-3 | once | CASSSSIYDTQYF | TGTGCCAGCAGCTCCTCAATTTACGATACGCAGTATTTT
. | TRBJ1-2 | TRBV7-6 | . | CASSPGTGGYYGYTF | TGTGCCAGCAGCCCGGGGACGGGGGGATACTATGGCTACACCTTC
. | TRBJ2-3 | TRBV5-1 | . | CASSLAASDYTDTQYF | TGCGCCAGCAGCTTGGCCGCCAGCGACTACACAGATACGCAGTATTTT
TRBD1 | TRBJ1-5 | TRBV28 | . | CASSFKGAWVNQPQHF | TGTGCCAGCAGTTTTAAGGGGGCTTGGGTCAATCAGCCCCAGCATTTT
TRBD1 | TRBJ1-2 | TRBV18 | once | CASSPGTGGIGGYTF | TGTGCCAGCTCACCAGGAACAGGGGGGATAGGTGGCTACACCTTC
. | TRBJ2-6 | TRBV11-2 | few | CASSSRRQGGSGANVLTF | TGTGCCAGCAGCTCCCGGAGGCAGGGAGGTTCTGGGGCCAACGTCCTGACTTTC
. | TRBJ1-3 | TRBV7-8 | . | CASSLPTGTSGNTIYF | TGTGCCAGCAGCTTGCCAACCGGGACCTCTGGAAACACCATATATTTT
. | TRBJ1-3 | TRBV6-6 | . | CASSHTNYENTIYF | TGTGCCAGCAGCCACACTAATTATGAGAACACCATATATTTT
. | TRBJ2-7 | TRBV28 | . | CASSLPWAQGTYEQYF | TGTGCCAGCAGTTTGCCGTGGGCACAGGGTACCTACGAGCAGTACTTC
. | TRBJ2-5 | TRBV27 | . | CASSRTVQETQYF | TGTGCCAGCAGCCGGACAGTACAAGAGACCCAGTACTTC
. | TRBJ2-3 | TRBV28 | . | CASSLGTGTTDTQYF | TGTGCCAGCAGTTTAGGGACTGGGACCACAGATACGCAGTATTTT
TRBD1 | TRBJ1-2 | TRBV6-1 | . | CASSKGDREGDYGYTF | TGTGCCAGCAGTAAAGGGGACAGGGAGGGTGACTATGGCTACACCTTC
TRBD1 | TRBJ1-6 | TRBV6-5 | . | CASSYNRGGSPLHF | TGTGCCAGCAGTTACAACAGGGGTGGTTCACCCCTCCACTTT
TRBD2 | TRBJ2-3 | TRBV5-6 | few | CASSFLAGSTDTQYF | TGTGCCAGCAGCTTCCTAGCGGGTAGCACAGATACGCAGTATTTT
TRBD1 | TRBJ1-2 | TRBV14 | . | CASSHGQGNYGYTF | TGTGCCAGCAGCCATGGACAGGGGAACTATGGCTACACCTTC
TRBD1 | TRBJ2-1 | TRBV11-3 | . | CASAGTGGHEQFF | TGTGCCAGCGCTGGAACAGGGGGCCATGAGCAGTTCTTC
. | TRBJ2-2 | TRBV9 | once | CASSVGTGTYTGELFF | TGTGCCAGCAGCGTAGGTACGGGGACATACACCGGGGAGCTGTTTTTT
. | TRBJ2-2 | TRBV7-3 | . | CASSFPRSGELFF | TGTGCCAGCAGCTTTCCAAGATCCGGGGAGCTGTTTTTT
. | TRBJ2-1 | TRBV5-1 | . | CASSLVAPSAYNEQFF | TGCGCCAGCAGCTTGGTGGCGCCTAGCGCTTACAATGAGCAGTTCTTC
. | TRBJ2-5 | TRBV27 | once | CASSLRREETQYF | TGTGCCAGCAGTTTAAGGAGAGAGGAGACCCAGTACTTC
. | TRBJ2-5 | TRBV5-5 | . | CASSFRATGWETQYF | TGTGCCAGCAGCTTCCGGGCGACCGGGTGGGAGACCCAGTACTTC
. | TRBJ2-1 | TRBV9 | . | CASSAPGFEQFF | TGTGCCAGCAGCGCCCCAGGGTTTGAGCAGTTCTTC
. | TRBJ1-1 | TRBV11-3 | . | CASSSFVDRNTEAFF | TGTGCCAGCAGCTCATTTGTCGACCGGAACACTGAAGCTTTCTTT
TRBD1 | TRBJ2-7 | TRBV19 | . | CASSRTGNYEQYF | TGTGCCAGTAGCAGGACAGGGAACTACGAGCAGTACTTC
. | TRBJ2-2 | TRBV7-3 | . | CASSLGPGIGELFF | TGTGCCAGCAGCTTGGGCCCGGGCATCGGGGAGCTGTTTTTT
. | TRBJ2-3 | TRBV5-1 | . | CASSAQGAGGQYF | TGCGCCAGCAGCGCACAGGGGGCGGGAGGTCAGTATTTT
. | TRBJ2-5 | TRBV10-3 | . | CAISQQETQYF | TGTGCCATCAGCCAACAAGAGACCCAGTACTTC
. | TRBJ2-7 | TRBV19 | . | CASSEQGPYEQYF | TGTGCCAGTAGCGAACAGGGCCCCTACGAGCAGTACTTC
. | TRBJ1-2 | TRBV6-5 | few | CASRSEDYGYTF | TGTGCCAGCAGGTCAGAGGACTATGGCTACACCTTC
TRBD2 | TRBJ2-2 | TRBV9 | . | CASSAQRGANTGELFF | TGTGCCAGCAGCGCTCAGCGGGGTGCGAACACCGGGGAGCTGTTTTTT
. | TRBJ1-1 | TRBV4-3 | . | CASSQARSSGGSAEAFF | TGCGCCAGCAGCCAAGCCCGTTCTAGCGGGGGGTCGGCTGAAGCTTTCTTT
. | TRBJ2-1 | TRBV28 | . | CASRAGLTNEQFF | TGTGCCAGCAGGGCGGGACTCACAAATGAGCAGTTCTTC
TRBD1 | TRBJ1-2 | TRBV10-3 | . | CATGQVSGYTF | TGTGCCACCGGACAGGTTTCGGGCTACACCTTC